The rows below give T cell receptor beta chains drawn from one sample of a study of technical replicates of blood from several donors. Some clones are missing from TCRdb's copy, which holds only in-frame ones; the method was immunoSEQ multiplex PCR. Among about 80,000 clones listed, 90% to 95% were seen once. The source material was T cells isolated from PBMCs. Receptors were obtained from a human donor in good health. Each CDR3 is given with its conserved first and last residue. The order of the fields is D gene, V gene, J gene, clone size, CDR3 protein, CDR3 DNA. The D gene is left open where the match is weak. Some rows mark clone size as missing; the rest say once, few, many or name a class of expanded clone.

D gene: TRBD2; V gene: TRBV7-4; J gene: TRBJ2-5; clone size: .; CDR3 protein: CASSLGLAGDSETQYF; CDR3 DNA: TGTGCCAGCAGCTTAGGACTAGCGGGAGATAGTGAGACCCAGTACTTC
D gene: TRBD1; V gene: TRBV28; J gene: TRBJ2-7; clone size: .; CDR3 protein: CASSLGQGAWYEQYF; CDR3 DNA: TGTGCCAGCAGTTTGGGACAGGGGGCTTGGTACGAGCAGTACTTC
D gene: TRBD2; V gene: TRBV7-2; J gene: TRBJ2-7; clone size: .; CDR3 protein: CASSPGGVWWEQYF; CDR3 DNA: TGTGCCAGCAGCCCGGGGGGAGTCTGGTGGGAGCAGTACTTC
D gene: TRBD1; V gene: TRBV6-1; J gene: TRBJ2-5; clone size: .; CDR3 protein: CASSRDREETQYF; CDR3 DNA: TGTGCCAGCAGCCGGGACAGGGAGGAGACCCAGTACTTC
D gene: TRBD1; V gene: TRBV30; J gene: TRBJ1-1; clone size: .; CDR3 protein: CAWISGTANTEAFF; CDR3 DNA: TGTGCCTGGATTAGTGGGACAGCAAACACTGAAGCTTTCTTT
D gene: TRBD1; V gene: TRBV28; J gene: TRBJ1-1; clone size: .; CDR3 protein: CASSRPGTGYTEAFF; CDR3 DNA: TGTGCCAGCAGTCGACCAGGGACAGGGTACACTGAAGCTTTCTTT
D gene: TRBD2; V gene: TRBV11-2; J gene: TRBJ2-7; clone size: .; CDR3 protein: CASSLEREALGSYEQYF; CDR3 DNA: TGTGCCAGCAGCTTAGAGCGGGAGGCTCTGGGCTCCTACGAGCAGTACTTC
D gene: .; V gene: TRBV4-1; J gene: TRBJ2-3; clone size: .; CDR3 protein: CASSPPSGGTDTQYF; CDR3 DNA: TGCGCCAGCAGCCCGCCGTCAGGGGGCACAGATACGCAGTATTTT
D gene: .; V gene: TRBV4-1; J gene: TRBJ2-5; clone size: .; CDR3 protein: CASSQIAHFQETQYF; CDR3 DNA: TGCGCCAGCAGCCAAATCGCGCATTTTCAAGAGACCCAGTACTTC
D gene: TRBD2; V gene: TRBV7-2; J gene: TRBJ2-7; clone size: .; CDR3 protein: CASSLSGDPFYEQYF; CDR3 DNA: TGTGCCAGCAGCTTAAGCGGGGACCCCTTTTACGAGCAGTACTTC
D gene: TRBD1; V gene: TRBV30; J gene: TRBJ1-1; clone size: few; CDR3 protein: CAWDAGGTGHTEAFF; CDR3 DNA: TGTGCCTGGGATGCAGGGGGGACAGGGCATACTGAAGCTTTCTTT
D gene: .; V gene: TRBV9; J gene: TRBJ1-2; clone size: once; CDR3 protein: CASSLQSNYGYTF; CDR3 DNA: TGTGCCAGCAGCTTACAGTCGAACTATGGCTACACCTTC
D gene: .; V gene: TRBV29-1; J gene: TRBJ1-2; clone size: few; CDR3 protein: CSVEDRGGGYTF; CDR3 DNA: TGCAGCGTTGAAGATAGAGGGGGTGGCTACACCTTC
D gene: .; V gene: TRBV4-3; J gene: TRBJ2-3; clone size: .; CDR3 protein: CASSQDMAVPSTDTQYF; CDR3 DNA: TGCGCCAGCAGCCAAGATATGGCAGTACCTAGCACAGATACGCAGTATTTT
D gene: TRBD2; V gene: TRBV10-2; J gene: TRBJ2-3; clone size: .; CDR3 protein: CASRPIAGGRTDTQYF; CDR3 DNA: TGCGCCAGCCGTCCGATAGCGGGAGGTCGCACAGATACGCAGTATTTT
D gene: .; V gene: TRBV6-5; J gene: TRBJ2-7; clone size: .; CDR3 protein: CASSVGQTSFGEQYF; CDR3 DNA: TGTGCCAGCAGTGTTGGACAGACCAGTTTCGGGGAGCAGTACTTC
D gene: TRBD2; V gene: TRBV18; J gene: TRBJ2-1; clone size: .; CDR3 protein: CASSPLTGLGYEQFF; CDR3 DNA: TGTGCCAGCTCACCGTTAACGGGACTAGGGTATGAGCAGTTCTTC
D gene: TRBD1; V gene: TRBV11-2; J gene: TRBJ1-5; clone size: .; CDR3 protein: CASSLGTAQPQHF; CDR3 DNA: TGTGCCAGCAGCCTCGGGACAGCTCAGCCCCAGCATTTT
D gene: TRBD1; V gene: TRBV29-1; J gene: TRBJ2-7; clone size: .; CDR3 protein: CSVEDGQGDYEQYF; CDR3 DNA: TGCAGCGTTGAAGATGGACAGGGGGATTACGAGCAGTACTTC
D gene: .; V gene: TRBV27; J gene: TRBJ1-2; clone size: .; CDR3 protein: CASRGQNYGYTF; CDR3 DNA: TGTGCCAGCAGGGGGCAGAACTATGGCTACACCTTC
D gene: .; V gene: TRBV29-1; J gene: TRBJ1-1; clone size: few; CDR3 protein: CSAEDMNTEAFF; CDR3 DNA: TGCAGCGCCGAAGATATGAACACTGAAGCTTTCTTT
D gene: TRBD1; V gene: TRBV9; J gene: TRBJ2-3; clone size: .; CDR3 protein: CASSPYERAGGTDTQYF; CDR3 DNA: TGTGCCAGCAGCCCTTATGAAAGGGCAGGGGGTACAGATACGCAGTATTTT
D gene: TRBD1; V gene: TRBV7-2; J gene: TRBJ1-2; clone size: .; CDR3 protein: CASSPDRGLYGYTF; CDR3 DNA: TGTGCCAGCAGCCCTGACAGGGGGCTCTATGGCTACACCTTC